This is a list of T cell receptor beta chains from one sample in a study of blood T cell repertoires in COVID-19. Sequenced by immunoSEQ multiplex PCR; TCRdb stores in-frame clones only, minus some. The sample yields roughly 43,000 clones, 70% to 90% seen once. The sequenced sample was peripheral blood. Source of these receptors: a human donor in a cohort sampled during active COVID-19. The donor label of this sample is uncertain. CDR3s include the opening cysteine and the closing phenylalanine or tryptophan. D genes are given only for firm matches. Expanded clones are given a class, and other clones once, few, many or no size at all.

v_call	d_call	j_call	clone_size	cdr3_aa	cdr3_nt
TRBV19	TRBD1	TRBJ2-7	few	CASGIGTGTYEQYF	TGTGCCAGTGGTATCGGGACAGGAACCTACGAGCAGTACTTC
TRBV2	TRBD1	TRBJ1-1	.	CASSDGTGGFEAFF	TGTGCCAGCAGCGATGGGACAGGGGGCTTTGAAGCTTTCTTT
TRBV6-5	.	TRBJ1-6	.	CASTPGGNSPLHF	TGTGCCAGCACCCCTGGAGGAAACTCACCCCTCCACTTT
TRBV25-1	.	TRBJ1-2	few	CASLGQPGDGYTF	TGTGCCAGCTTGGGGCAGCCAGGGGATGGCTACACCTTC
TRBV27	TRBD2	TRBJ2-1	once	CASSLRLAGANEQFF	TGTGCCAGCAGTTTACGACTAGCGGGGGCCAATGAGCAGTTCTTC
TRBV5-4	TRBD2	TRBJ2-5	.	CASSLFQRGGLETQYF	TGTGCCAGCAGCTTGTTCCAGCGGGGGGGCTTGGAGACCCAGTACTTC
TRBV4-1	.	TRBJ2-1	.	CASSQDSRYNEQFF	TGCGCCAGCAGCCAGGACAGCAGATACAATGAGCAGTTCTTC
TRBV5-5	TRBD1	TRBJ2-7	once	CASSSRTGMLEQYF	TGTGCCAGCAGCTCACGGACAGGGATGCTCGAGCAGTACTTC
TRBV6-4	TRBD2	TRBJ2-7	once	CASSLSGTSGGYEQYF	TGTGCCAGCAGTTTATCTGGGACTAGCGGGGGCTACGAGCAGTACTTC
TRBV19	TRBD1	TRBJ1-3	.	CASSSPGQANGRFNTIYF	TGTGCCAGTAGTAGTCCCGGACAGGCCAATGGAAGATTTAACACCATATATTTT
TRBV9	.	TRBJ2-7	.	CASSPDRTGTLYEQYF	TGTGCCAGCAGCCCTGACCGGACGGGGACACTCTACGAGCAGTACTTC
TRBV6-1	.	TRBJ2-4	.	CASSEDPAGYQWTKNIQYF	TGTGCCAGCAGTGAAGACCCTGCGGGGTATCAGTGGACCAAAAACATTCAGTACTTC
TRBV18	TRBD1	TRBJ1-1	.	CASSPRTGANTEAFF	TGTGCCAGCTCACCCAGGACAGGAGCGAACACTGAAGCTTTCTTT
TRBV18	TRBD1	TRBJ1-2	.	CASSPIDRGLGGYTF	TGTGCCAGCTCACCGATAGACAGGGGGCTCGGTGGCTACACCTTC
TRBV5-6	.	TRBJ2-7	.	CASSYISTTYEQYF	TGTGCCAGCAGCTATATCTCTACCACCTACGAGCAGTACTTC
TRBV7-3	TRBD1	TRBJ2-2	.	CASSLTSGRGRAGELFF	TGTGCCAGCAGCTTAACGTCCGGCAGGGGGCGGGCCGGGGAGCTGTTTTTT
TRBV4-2	TRBD1	TRBJ2-3	.	CASSQGQGGTDTQYF	TGTGCCAGCAGCCAAGGTCAGGGGGGCACAGATACGCAGTATTTT
TRBV4-1	TRBD1	TRBJ2-2	.	CASSQGFRQGGTGELFF	TGCGCCAGCAGCCAAGGCTTCAGACAGGGGGGGACCGGGGAGCTGTTTTTT
TRBV7-2	.	TRBJ2-2	.	CASSRVRGNTGELFF	TGTGCCAGCAGCCGTGTCAGGGGGAACACCGGGGAGCTGTTTTTT
TRBV5-4	TRBD2	TRBJ2-1	.	CASSLESTSAYNEQFF	TGTGCCAGCAGCTTGGAAAGTACTAGCGCCTACAATGAGCAGTTCTTC
TRBV28	TRBD1	TRBJ1-1	.	CASRYTGAVNTEAFF	TGTGCCAGCAGATATACAGGGGCGGTGAACACTGAAGCTTTCTTT
TRBV7-9	TRBD2	TRBJ2-3	.	CASSPREGLTDTQYF	TGTGCCAGCAGCCCCAGGGAGGGACTGACAGATACGCAGTATTTT
TRBV7-2	TRBD1	TRBJ2-7	few	CASSSRTGDNEQYF	TGTGCCAGCAGCTCTAGGACAGGGGATAACGAGCAGTACTTC
TRBV18	TRBD1	TRBJ1-1	.	CASSPWDRGPEAFF	TGTGCCAGCTCACCCTGGGACAGGGGCCCTGAAGCTTTCTTT
TRBV5-1	.	TRBJ2-3	.	CASSLDGTPTDTQYF	TGCGCCAGCAGCTTGGATGGGACACCCACAGATACGCAGTATTTT
TRBV28	.	TRBJ2-5	.	CASTPPGLKETQYF	TGTGCCAGCACGCCTCCGGGACTCAAAGAGACCCAGTACTTC
TRBV10-3	.	TRBJ1-5	.	CAISEVDSQPQHF	TGTGCCATCAGTGAAGTGGACAGTCAGCCCCAGCATTTT
TRBV29-1	TRBD1	TRBJ1-1	.	CSVVQGATEAFF	TGCAGCGTTGTACAGGGGGCCACTGAAGCTTTCTTT
TRBV15	.	TRBJ2-7	.	CATSRGGTVASYEQYF	TGTGCCACCAGCAGAGGCGGGACAGTGGCTTCCTACGAGCAGTACTTC
TRBV7-7	TRBD1	TRBJ2-5	.	CASSLGDSRRETQYF	TGTGCTAGCAGCTTGGGGGACAGCCGGAGAGAGACCCAGTACTTC
TRBV10-3	.	TRBJ1-1	.	CAIKLQENTEAFF	TGTGCCATCAAGCTACAGGAGAACACTGAAGCTTTCTTT
TRBV4-2	TRBD2	TRBJ2-5	.	CASSQVSGGVFQETQYF	TGTGCCAGCAGCCAGGTGAGCGGGGGGGTTTTCCAAGAGACCCAGTACTTC
TRBV4-1	TRBD2	TRBJ2-3	.	CASSQVPTSGGRDTQYF	TGCGCCAGCAGCCAAGTGCCGACTAGCGGGGGGAGGGATACGCAGTATTTT
TRBV4-3	TRBD2	TRBJ2-3	.	CASSREAAGGSDTQYF	TGCGCCAGCAGCCGAGAGGCAGCGGGGGGTTCAGATACGCAGTATTTT
TRBV7-2	TRBD1	TRBJ2-1	.	CASSRDRLGGNEQFF	TGTGCCAGCAGCCGGGACAGGTTGGGGGGCAATGAGCAGTTCTTC
TRBV19	TRBD1	TRBJ1-2	.	CASRQGAPGYTF	TGTGCCAGTAGACAGGGGGCGCCGGGCTACACCTTC
TRBV2	.	TRBJ1-2	.	CASRATTGLSYGYTF	TGTGCCAGCAGGGCCACCACAGGGTTAAGCTATGGCTACACCTTC
TRBV19	.	TRBJ1-5	medium-sized	CASSIMGSEPQHF	TGTGCCAGTAGTATAATGGGGAGTGAGCCCCAGCATTTT
TRBV7-2	.	TRBJ1-3	.	CASSLRGGVIDTIYF	TGTGCCAGCAGCTTAAGAGGGGGTGTAATAGACACCATATATTTT
TRBV6-6	.	TRBJ2-1	.	CASSYRQSSYNEQFF	TGTGCCAGCAGTTATCGACAGAGCTCCTACAATGAGCAGTTCTTC
TRBV28	.	TRBJ1-1	.	CASSVNRRRAFF	TGTGCCAGCAGTGTAAACAGAAGGCGAGCTTTCTTT
TRBV5-6	.	TRBJ1-2	.	CASSLGAGLRNYGYTF	TGTGCCAGCAGCTTGGGGGCAGGGTTAAGGAACTATGGCTACACCTTC
TRBV7-2	TRBD1	TRBJ1-2	.	CASSLVDVRGRNYGYTF	TGTGCCAGCAGCTTAGTTGACGTGAGGGGGCGCAACTATGGCTACACCTTC
TRBV19	.	TRBJ2-1	once	CATTSRVGEQFF	TGTGCCACTACCTCCAGGGTTGGTGAGCAGTTCTTC
TRBV7-6	TRBD2	TRBJ2-1	.	CASSLAPGLARDNEQFF	TGTGCCAGCAGCTTAGCGCCTGGACTAGCAAGGGACAATGAGCAGTTCTTC
TRBV12-3/TRBV12-4	.	TRBJ1-6	.	CASSFVADSPLHF	TGTGCCAGCAGTTTTGTGGCTGATTCACCCCTCCACTTT
TRBV15	TRBD1	TRBJ1-2	.	CATSIRTGQGYTF	TGTGCCACCAGCATACGGACAGGTCAAGGCTACACCTTC
TRBV6-5	TRBD1	TRBJ1-1	.	CASSFRTGAFEAFF	TGTGCCAGCAGTTTCCGGACAGGGGCGTTTGAAGCTTTCTTT
TRBV6-6	TRBD1	TRBJ2-2	.	CASRDRSNTGELFF	TGTGCCAGCAGGGACAGGTCGAACACCGGGGAGCTGTTTTTT
TRBV5-6	.	TRBJ2-1	.	CASSLVGDEQFF	TGTGCCAGCAGCTTGGTAGGGGATGAGCAGTTCTTC
TRBV5-6	.	TRBJ1-1	.	CASSFGTQGEAFF	TGTGCCAGCAGCTTCGGTACCCAGGGTGAAGCTTTCTTT
TRBV6-5	.	TRBJ1-2	.	CASSQTRGLNYGYTF	TGTGCCAGCAGCCAAACCAGGGGCCTTAACTATGGCTACACCTTC
TRBV5-1	TRBD2	TRBJ2-3	.	CASSLAVIAGGDTQYF	TGCGCCAGCAGCTTGGCTGTCATAGCGGGGGGAGATACGCAGTATTTT
TRBV4-2	TRBD2	TRBJ2-7	.	CASSQDNSLAVYEQYF	TGTGCCAGCAGCCAAGATAATAGCCTAGCGGTCTACGAGCAGTACTTC
TRBV4-3	.	TRBJ1-1	few	CASSQDPRNTEAFF	TGCGCCAGCAGCCAAGATCCTCGTAACACTGAAGCTTTCTTT